The clone carrying this TCR beta chain was observed a handful of times. In germline, CDR1 is LGHDT, CDR2 YNNKEL (reference sequence). V was pared by 1 base and J by 3 bases, with 3 bases of the junction left unmatched. CDR3 size: 14 residues. Assay: immunoSEQ multiplex PCR; the TCRdb copy retains only in-frame clones and omits some. This repertoire shows over 80,000 clones, around 87% found once; its top ten account for about 20%. The data were obtained in a study of blood T cell repertoires in COVID-19. This chain joins TRBV3-1 (or the pseudogene TRBV3-2) and TRBJ2-7, with 7 bases that match TRBD2. The sequence came from a human donor in a cohort sampled during active COVID-19. Material: peripheral blood. CDR3 loop: CASSQAAGVYEQYF. The CDR3 nucleotides read TGTGCCAGCAGCCAAGCGGCGGGAGTCTACGAGCAGTACTTC.